The present entry profiles one T cell receptor (beta chain) with its context. The antigen is unknown. The data were obtained in a study of CD8+ T cells in alopecia areata. Study findings and constraints: Numerous clones, expanded in lesions, remained in scalp and blood during tofacitinib.

The V end was cut by 2 bases, the J end by 6 bases, with 9 bases between. Germline lookup yields CDR1 SGHRS and CDR2 YFSETQ. The CDR3 length is 13 residues. Sequencing relied on a cDNA template that was reverse transcribed from extracted RNA. This table comes from immunoSEQ multiplex PCR, and its TCRdb copy is limited to in-frame clones, with some not included. The sample lists roughly 280,000 clones; around 64% were seen once. Treatment in this sample: oral pan-JAK inhibitor, 5-10 mg twice daily. This clonotype was sampled from a human donor with alopecia areata. Sequences were derived from CD4+ T cells sorted from blood, sampled around week 53, from a patient treated with tofacitinib. The V and J genes are TRBV5-1 and TRBJ2-1; no definite D call. The CDR3 region is CASSLSPSNEQFF. CDR3 in DNA: TGCGCCAGCAGCTTATCACCCTCCAATGAGCAGTTCTTC.